The 13 T cell receptor beta chains listed next were all sequenced from one sample in a study of T cells after posttransplantation cyclophosphamide. The repertoire was sequenced with immunoSEQ multiplex PCR; TCRdb's copy has only in-frame clones and lacks some. The sample gives 34,000 or so clones, none seen only once, and the top ten clones hold 5.5% to 8.5%. Specimen: PBMCs. These receptors came from a woman aged 45 to 65 in good health and a related stem cell transplant donor.

This clone was counted many times. The genes are TRBV18 and TRBJ2-7; 12 bases agree with TRBD2. This CDR3 has 17 residues. The germline gives CDR1 KGHSH, CDR2 LQKENI. V shed 3 bases and J 4 bases; nucleotides not matched to a gene: 10. The CDR3 loop is CASSPPGLAGNTYEQYF. The CDR3 region has the DNA TGTGCCAGCTCACCGCCGGGACTAGCGGGTAACACATACGAGCAGTACTTC.

This clone has just a few counts. The chain links TRBV7-9 to TRBJ1-1; tentatively, D is TRBD1 (6 bases). V was cut by 2 bases and J by 5 bases, with 15 bases left in between. Germline lookup yields CDR1 SEHNR and CDR2 FQNEAQ (reference sequence). This CDR3 is built from 15 residues. CDR3 sequence (DNA): TGTGCCAGCAGCTTACAGGGAGGGGGAAAGACTGAAGCTTTCTTT. Its translation: CASSLQGGGKTEAFF.

This clone appeared a few times. The rearrangement joins TRBV6-6 to TRBJ2-7; 8 nucleotides match TRBD2. J lost 3 bases, V lost 0 bases, and 4 bases had no gene match. CDR3 length: 15 amino acids. Germline V gene lookup returns CDR1 MNHNY and CDR2 SVGAGI (reference sequence). This chain's CDR3 is CASSYSRTSSYEQYF. CDR3 coding DNA: TGTGCCAGCAGTTACTCCCGGACTAGCAGCTACGAGCAGTACTTC.

This clone occurred many times. This rearrangement joins TRBV7-9 to TRBJ2-5; D not resolved. This CDR3 contains 14 residues. Germline assignment: CDR1 SEHNR and CDR2 FQNEAQ (reference sequence). V was clipped by 2 bases and J by 4 bases, with 11 bases between them. The CDR3, as DNA: TGTGCCAGCAGCTTACCTTGGCTAGGAGAGACCCAGTACTTC. It specifies CASSLPWLGETQYF.

Only a few counts were recorded for this clone. The genes are TRBV12-3 or TRBV12-4 and TRBJ2-5, with D possibly TRBD1 on 5 matching bases. V lost 5 bases to trimming and J lost 3 bases, with 10 bases between them. The CDR3 covers 13 residues. CDR3 DNA: TGTGCCAGCAGTCGCTCAGGGAAAGAGACCCAGTACTTC. Its translation: CASSRSGKETQYF.

This clone has a count of ten or more. J is TRBJ1-1 and V is TRBV5-1; maybe TRBD1 (6 bases). Germline V lookup: CDR1 SGHRS, CDR2 YFSETQ. V was trimmed by 0 bases and J by 4 bases, leaving 16 bases between them. This CDR3 spans 16 amino acids. The CDR3 loop reads CASSLVRGGSGTEAFF. Written as DNA, the CDR3 is TGCGCCAGCAGCTTGGTGAGGGGGGGTAGTGGCACTGAAGCTTTCTTT.

This clone was picked up many times. This chain links TRBV27 with TRBJ2-7; maybe TRBD1 (6 bases). CDR3 length: 14 amino acids. V lost 5 bases, J lost 0 bases, and 11 bases lay in between. Germline assignment: CDR1 MNHEY and CDR2 SMNVEV (reference sequence). This chain's CDR3 is CASSRQERSYEQYF. Written as DNA, the CDR3 is TGTGCCAGCAGTCGACAGGAACGCTCCTACGAGCAGTACTTC.

This clone appeared many times. The V call is TRBV9, the J call TRBJ1-2; D unclear. With 3 bases removed from V and 3 bases from J, the gap between germline ends came to 12 bases. The CDR3 has 14 residues. Germline V gene lookup returns CDR1 SGDLS and CDR2 YYNGEE. The CDR3 nucleotides read TGTGCCAGCAGCGCTGGGCGACCGGACTATGGCTACACCTTC. It translates to CASSAGRPDYGYTF.

This clone was observed many times. The chain uses TRBV7-2 and TRBJ2-2; D may be TRBD2 (5 bases). CDR3 length: 14 residues. Germline assignment: CDR1 SGHTA and CDR2 FQGNSA. V dropped 1 base and J dropped 5 bases, with 8 bases sitting between them. The CDR3 sequence is CASSLGGHTGELFF. The CDR3 region has the DNA TGTGCCAGCAGCTTAGGAGGGCATACCGGGGAGCTGTTTTTT. Based on the CDR3 plus reference TRBV7-2 and TRBJ2-2, the full variable domain is GAGVSQSPSNKVTEKGKDVELRCDPISGHTALYWYRQSLGQGLEFLIYFQGNSAPDKSGLPSDRFSAERTGGSVSTLTIQRTQQEDSAVYLCASSLGGHTGELFFGEGSRLTVL.

This clone was observed many times. The CDR3 region is CAIKWALAGSTDTQYF. CDR3 coding DNA: TGTGCCATCAAATGGGCCCTAGCGGGCAGCACAGATACGCAGTATTTT. This chain uses TRBV10-3 with TRBJ2-3, with TRBD2 matching over 8 bases. Germline CDR1 is ENHRY and CDR2 is SYGVKD. V lost 7 bases and J lost 0; bases outside the gene matches: 9. This CDR3 region has 16 residues.

This clone has ten or more counts. V usage is TRBV19 and J usage is TRBJ2-2; TRBD2 might be the D (5 bases). The V gene's germline CDR1 is LNHDA and CDR2 SQIVND (reference sequence). There are 14 residues in the CDR3. The germline V and J ends were trimmed by 5 bases and 2 bases, with 9 bases remaining between them. The CDR3 reads CASSPAANTGELFF. The CDR3 region has the DNA TGTGCCAGTAGTCCAGCGGCAAACACCGGGGAGCTGTTTTTT.

This clone occurred many times. The V gene is TRBV6-5, the J gene TRBJ2-7; TRBD2 matches at 7 bases. In germline, CDR1 is MNHEY, CDR2 SVGAGI. The J segment lost 3 bases and the V segment lost 2 bases, leaving 7 bases of the junction unmatched. This CDR3 comprises 15 residues. This CDR3 is CASSYGRLADYEQYF. The DNA for the CDR3 is TGTGCCAGCAGTTACGGGCGACTAGCAGACTACGAGCAGTACTTC.

This clone was seen many times. The rearrangement uses TRBV12-3 or TRBV12-4 and TRBJ1-3; 7 positions agree with TRBD1. V was pared by 6 bases and J by 2 bases, with 7 bases of the junction left unmatched. The CDR3 totals 15 residues. The CDR3 sequence: CASSAMTGTGNTIYF. In DNA form, the CDR3 reads TGTGCCAGCAGCGCCATGACAGGGACTGGAAACACCATATATTTT.